Listed below are T cell receptor beta chains from one sample, sequenced in a study of tumor-infiltrating lymphocytes in oesophageal squamous cell carcinoma. TCRdb ran MiXCR on the PCR reads and lists one entry per CDR3 protein. The sample holds around 21,000 distinct CDR3 sequences, about two fifths seen once. The specimen was normal esophageal tissue next to the tumor. These receptors were taken from a male donor with esophageal squamous cell carcinoma. Both conserved end residues are part of each CDR3. Fields, in order: D gene, J gene, clone size, V gene, CDR3 protein, CDR3 DNA. The D gene is left open where the match is weak. Clone size is stated in some rows and not others, as once, few, many or a class when expanded.

>TRBD2|TRBJ2-5|few|TRBV7-2
CASIHTRTSGGSGTQYF
TGTGCCAGCATTCACACTCGAACTAGCGGGGGATCTGGGACCCAGTACTTC
>TRBD2|TRBJ2-7|NA|TRBV7-6
CASSLVRGGSYEQYF
TGTGCCAGCAGCTTAGTTAGGGGAGGGTCCTACGAGCAGTACTTC
>NA|TRBJ2-2|once|TRBV6-2/TRBV6-3
CASSPQGLGGELFF
TGTGCCAGCAGCCCCCAGGGTTTGGGCGGGGAGCTGTTTTTT
>NA|TRBJ1-5|many|TRBV6-1
CASSDFLGPRGNQPQHF
TGTGCCAGCAGTGATTTTCTCGGGCCCAGGGGCAATCAGCCCCAGCATTTT
>NA|TRBJ2-3|NA|TRBV19
CASSPWGLADTQYF
TGTGCCAGTAGCCCCTGGGGGCTTGCAGATACGCAGTATTTT
>NA|TRBJ2-7|many|TRBV5-8
CASSLVLRQGFGEQYF
TGTGCCAGCAGCTTGGTTCTTCGGCAGGGCTTTGGGGAGCAGTACTTC
>TRBD2|TRBJ2-3|NA|TRBV6-1
CASTGLAGGTDTQYF
TGTGCCAGCACTGGACTAGCGGGGGGCACAGATACGCAGTATTTT
>TRBD1|TRBJ2-5|many|TRBV10-2
CASSESTGGETQYF
TGCGCCAGCAGTGAGTCTACAGGGGGAGAGACCCAGTACTTC
>NA|TRBJ1-2|NA|TRBV7-2
CASSLGRDYGYTF
TGTGCCAGCAGCTTAGGCAGGGACTATGGCTACACCTTC
>NA|TRBJ2-5|NA|TRBV12-3/TRBV12-4
CASNLGRGLGGTGELYF
TGTGCCAGCAATCTTGGGAGGGGGCTAGGAGGAACCGGGGAGCTGTATTTT
>NA|TRBJ2-7|few|TRBV12-3/TRBV12-4
CASSLRRGAYEQYF
TGTGCCAGCAGTTTGCGGAGGGGAGCCTACGAGCAGTACTTC
>TRBD2|TRBJ2-1|few|TRBV20-1
CSAQFWTSAYNEQFF
TGCAGTGCTCAGTTCTGGACTAGCGCGTACAATGAGCAGTTCTTC
>TRBD1|TRBJ2-3|NA|TRBV24-1
CATSDPGQGSADTQYF
TGTGCCACCAGTGATCCGGGACAGGGGTCCGCAGATACGCAGTATTTT
>TRBD1|TRBJ2-3|medium-sized|TRBV28
CASRPGTGYWREDTQYF
TGTGCCAGCAGACCCGGGACAGGTTACTGGAGGGAAGATACGCAGTATTTT
>TRBD1|TRBJ2-7|NA|TRBV6-2/TRBV6-3
CASSEGQGGSYEQYF
TGTGCCAGCAGTGAAGGACAGGGGGGCTCCTACGAGCAGTACTTC
>NA|TRBJ1-2|NA|TRBV6-1
CASTPREEGLYGYTF
TGTGCCAGCACTCCCAGGGAGGAGGGGCTCTATGGCTACACCTTC
>TRBD1|TRBJ2-1|few|TRBV7-9
CASSLTQGENEQFF
TGTGCCAGCAGCTTAACCCAGGGGGAAAATGAGCAGTTCTTC
>NA|TRBJ2-7|NA|TRBV7-2
CASSLGRIYEQYF
TGTGCCAGCAGCTTGGGCCGCATCTACGAGCAGTACTTC
>NA|TRBJ2-1|NA|TRBV7-6
CASSFGGRRENEQFF
TGTGCCAGCAGCTTTGGGGGGAGACGGGAGAATGAGCAGTTCTTC
>NA|TRBJ2-6|NA|TRBV7-3
CASSDGAGANVLTF
TGTGCCAGCAGCGATGGCGCTGGGGCCAACGTCCTGACTTTC
>TRBD1|TRBJ1-6|NA|TRBV7-2
CASSFAGTDNSPLHF
TGTGCCAGCAGCTTCGCCGGGACAGATAATTCACCCCTCCACTTT
>TRBD1|TRBJ2-5|NA|TRBV19
CASSITRGPNNEQYF
TGTGCCAGTAGTATAACCAGGGGGCCTAACAATGAGCAGTACTTC
>TRBD2|TRBJ2-5|NA|TRBV7-8
CASSFRTSGGGETQYF
TGTGCCAGCAGCTTCCGAACTAGCGGGGGAGGAGAGACCCAGTACTTC
>TRBD2|TRBJ2-7|medium-sized|TRBV7-8
CASSLFLGGATYEQYF
TGTGCCAGCAGCTTATTCCTCGGGGGGGCTACCTACGAGCAGTACTTC
>NA|TRBJ2-5|NA|TRBV12-3/TRBV12-4
CASSLFAETQYF
TGTGCCAGCAGTTTATTTGCGGAGACCCAGTACTTC
>NA|TRBJ2-3|NA|TRBV7-3
CASSLNGLTDTQYF
TGTGCCAGCAGCTTGAATGGCCTCACAGATACGCAGTATTTT
>NA|TRBJ2-3|NA|TRBV19
CASSIDLMGLTQYF
TGTGCCAGTAGTATAGATCTAATGGGGCTTACGCAGTATTTT
>NA|TRBJ2-7|NA|TRBV11-1
CASSLASNEQYF
TGTGCCAGCAGCTTAGCGTCGAATGAGCAGTACTTC
>TRBD2|TRBJ2-7|NA|TRBV20-1
CSANSGSRGGEQYF
TGCAGTGCAAATAGCGGGAGTAGGGGAGGGGAGCAGTACTTC
>NA|TRBJ2-5|few|TRBV7-6
CASSVARGGETQYF
TGTGCCAGCAGCGTGGCCCGGGGCGGGGAGACCCAGTACTTC
>NA|TRBJ2-7|NA|TRBV6-5
CASSTLTYEQYF
TGTGCCTCCTCCACACTCACCTACGAGCAGTACTTC
>NA|TRBJ2-5|large|TRBV7-2
CASSRALLGRQETQYF
TGTGCCAGCAGCCGAGCACTATTAGGCCGCCAAGAGACCCAGTACTTC
>NA|TRBJ1-5|few|TRBV18
CASSPGTQHQPQHF
TGTGCCAGCTCACCAGGGACACAACATCAGCCCCAGCATTTT
>TRBD2|TRBJ2-5|NA|TRBV7-1
CASSLGLAAQETQYF
TGTGCCAGCAGCCTCGGACTAGCGGCACAAGAGACCCAGTACTTC
>NA|TRBJ2-5|few|TRBV7-2
CASSFGDPETQYF
TGTGCCAGCAGCTTCGGCGATCCAGAGACCCAGTACTTC
>NA|TRBJ2-7|NA|TRBV7-9
CASKDTREEGYEQYF
TGTGCCAGCAAGGACACACGAGAAGAAGGCTACGAGCAGTACTTC
>NA|TRBJ1-1|medium-sized|TRBV7-2
CASSLGVLTEAFF
TGTGCCAGCAGCTTAGGTGTGCTCACTGAAGCTTTCTTT
>TRBD2|TRBJ2-3|NA|TRBV2
CASGIIRTSGHF
TGTGCCAGCGGAATCATCCGGACTAGCGGGCACTTC
>NA|TRBJ2-1|NA|TRBV7-9
CASSLENEQFF
TGTGCCAGCAGCTTGGAGAATGAGCAGTTCTTC